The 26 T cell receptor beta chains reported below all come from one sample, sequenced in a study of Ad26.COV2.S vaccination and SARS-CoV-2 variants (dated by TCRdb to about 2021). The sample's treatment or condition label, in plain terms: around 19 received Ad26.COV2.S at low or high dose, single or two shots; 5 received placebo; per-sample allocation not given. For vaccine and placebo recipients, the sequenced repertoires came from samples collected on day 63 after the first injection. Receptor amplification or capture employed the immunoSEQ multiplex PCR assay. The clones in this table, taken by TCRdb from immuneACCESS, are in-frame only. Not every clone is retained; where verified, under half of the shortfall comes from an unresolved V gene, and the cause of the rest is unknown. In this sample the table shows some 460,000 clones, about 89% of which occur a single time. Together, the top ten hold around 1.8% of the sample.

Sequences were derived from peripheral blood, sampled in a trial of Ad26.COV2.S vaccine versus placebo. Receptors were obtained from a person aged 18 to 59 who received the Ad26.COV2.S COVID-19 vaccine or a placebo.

CDR3 in amino acids: CASSQDYGWEAFF. The CDR3, as DNA: TGTGCCAGCAGCCAAGACTATGGCTGGGAAGCTTTCTTT. This sequence joins TRBV14 and TRBJ1-1, with no clear D. Germline assignment: CDR1 SGHDN and CDR2 FVKESK. This CDR3 has 13 amino acids. The V end was cut by 0 bases, the J end by 8 bases, with 10 bases between.

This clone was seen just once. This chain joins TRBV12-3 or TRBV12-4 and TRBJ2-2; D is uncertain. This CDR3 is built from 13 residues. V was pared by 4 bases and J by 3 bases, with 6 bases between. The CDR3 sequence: CASSSLDTGELFF. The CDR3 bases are TGTGCCAGCAGTTCCCTGGACACCGGGGAGCTGTTTTTT.

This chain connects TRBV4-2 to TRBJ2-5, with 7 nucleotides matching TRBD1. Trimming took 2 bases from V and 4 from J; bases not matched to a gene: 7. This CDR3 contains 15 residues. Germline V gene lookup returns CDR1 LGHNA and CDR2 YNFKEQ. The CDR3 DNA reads TGTGCCAGCAGCCAAATTACAGGGGCGGGAGAGACCCAGTACTTC. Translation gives CASSQITGAGETQYF.

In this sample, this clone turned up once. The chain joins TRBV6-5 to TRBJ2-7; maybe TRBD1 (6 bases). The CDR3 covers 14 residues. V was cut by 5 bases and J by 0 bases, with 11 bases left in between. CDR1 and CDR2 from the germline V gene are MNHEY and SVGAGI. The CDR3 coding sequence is TGTGCCAGCAGTAACCCGACAGGCTCCTACGAGCAGTACTTC. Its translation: CASSNPTGSYEQYF.

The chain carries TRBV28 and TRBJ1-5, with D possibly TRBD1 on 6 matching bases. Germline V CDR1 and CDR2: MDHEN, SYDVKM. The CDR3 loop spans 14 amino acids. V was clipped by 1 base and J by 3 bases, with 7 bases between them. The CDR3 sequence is CASSLSGVNQPQHF. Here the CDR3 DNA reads TGTGCCAGCAGTTTATCAGGGGTCAATCAGCCCCAGCATTTT.

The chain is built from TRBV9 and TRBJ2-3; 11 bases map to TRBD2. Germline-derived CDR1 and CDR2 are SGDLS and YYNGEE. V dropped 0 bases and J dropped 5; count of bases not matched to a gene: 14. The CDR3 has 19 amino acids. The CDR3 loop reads CASSVGGGTPGLAVDTQYF. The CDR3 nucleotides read TGTGCCAGCAGCGTAGGAGGGGGGACCCCGGGACTAGCGGTAGATACGCAGTATTTT.

The CDR3 region has the DNA TGTGCCAGCAGGCCTCGACTAGCGGGAGGCTACGAGCAGTACTTC. This gives the protein CASRPRLAGGYEQYF. V and J are TRBV2 and TRBJ2-7; TRBD2 matches 13 bases. Germline CDR1 is SNHLY and CDR2 is FYNNEI. The CDR3 extends over 15 amino acids. The junction had 5 bases not matched to a gene; V was cut back by 6 bases and J by 3 bases.

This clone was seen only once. CDR3 protein: CASRAQGTRKNIQYF. The CDR3 nucleotides are TGCGCCAGCAGGGCACAGGGGACGCGCAAAAACATTCAGTACTTC. This chain connects TRBV10-1 to TRBJ2-4; 7 bases are shared with TRBD1. Germline V gene lookup returns CDR1 WNHNN and CDR2 SYGVQD (reference sequence). The CDR3 spans 15 residues. V was pared by 6 bases and J by 3 bases, with 8 bases of the junction left unmatched.

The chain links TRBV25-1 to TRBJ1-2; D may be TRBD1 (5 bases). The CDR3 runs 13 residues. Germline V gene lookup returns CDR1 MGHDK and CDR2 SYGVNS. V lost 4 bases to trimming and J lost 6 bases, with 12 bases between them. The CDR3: CASSVNSRDGYTF. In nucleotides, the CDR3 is TGTGCCAGCAGTGTAAATTCCAGGGATGGCTACACCTTC.

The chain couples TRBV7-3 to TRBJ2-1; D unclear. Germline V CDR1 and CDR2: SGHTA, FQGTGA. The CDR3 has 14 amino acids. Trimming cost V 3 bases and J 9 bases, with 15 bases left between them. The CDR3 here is CASSLGQLTSEQFF. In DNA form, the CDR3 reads TGTGCCAGCAGCTTGGGCCAACTTACGAGTGAGCAGTTCTTC.

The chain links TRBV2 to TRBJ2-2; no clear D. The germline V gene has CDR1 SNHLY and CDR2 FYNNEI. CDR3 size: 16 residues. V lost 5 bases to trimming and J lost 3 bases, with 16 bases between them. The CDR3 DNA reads TGTGCCAGCAGTTGGGAAGTTTCCAAGGACACCGGGGAGCTGTTTTTT. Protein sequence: CASSWEVSKDTGELFF.

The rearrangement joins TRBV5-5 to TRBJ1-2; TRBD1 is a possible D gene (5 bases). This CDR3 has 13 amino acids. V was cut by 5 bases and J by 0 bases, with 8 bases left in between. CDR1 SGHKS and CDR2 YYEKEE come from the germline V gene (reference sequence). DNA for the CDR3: TGTGCCAGCAGGGAGGGACCTAACTATGGCTACACCTTC. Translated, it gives CASREGPNYGYTF. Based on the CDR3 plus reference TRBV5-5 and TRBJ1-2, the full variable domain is DAGVTQSPTHLIKTRGQQVTLRCSPISGHKSVSWYQQVLGQGPQFIFQYYEKEERGRGNFPDRFSARQFPNYSSELNVNALLLGDSALYLCASREGPNYGYTFGSGTRLTVV.

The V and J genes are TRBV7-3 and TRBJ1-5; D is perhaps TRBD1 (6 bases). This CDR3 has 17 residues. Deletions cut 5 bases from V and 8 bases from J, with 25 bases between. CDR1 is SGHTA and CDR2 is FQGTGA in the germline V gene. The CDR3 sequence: CASSIGAPGVRRKPQHF. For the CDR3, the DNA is TGTGCCAGCAGCATAGGGGCTCCAGGGGTCCGGCGTAAGCCCCAGCATTTT.

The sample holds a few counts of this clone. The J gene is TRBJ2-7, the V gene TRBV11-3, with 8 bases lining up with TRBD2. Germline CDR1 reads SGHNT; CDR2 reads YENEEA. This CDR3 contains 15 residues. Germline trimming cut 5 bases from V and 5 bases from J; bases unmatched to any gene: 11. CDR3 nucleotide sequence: TGTGCCAGCAGCCCCCGGTCTAGCGGGCTGAACGAGCAGTACTTC. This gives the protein CASSPRSSGLNEQYF.

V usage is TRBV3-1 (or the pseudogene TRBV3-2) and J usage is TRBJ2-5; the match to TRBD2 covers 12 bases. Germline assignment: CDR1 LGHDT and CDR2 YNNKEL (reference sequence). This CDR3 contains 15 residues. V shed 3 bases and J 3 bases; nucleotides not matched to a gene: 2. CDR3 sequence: CASSHRTSGEETQYF. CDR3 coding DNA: TGTGCCAGCAGCCACAGGACTAGCGGGGAAGAGACCCAGTACTTC.

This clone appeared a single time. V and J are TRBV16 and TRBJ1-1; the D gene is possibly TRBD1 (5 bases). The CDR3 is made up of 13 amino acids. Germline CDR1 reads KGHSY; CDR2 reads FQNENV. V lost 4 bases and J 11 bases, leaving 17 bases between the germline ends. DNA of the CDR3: TGTGCCAGCAGCCCCCAGGGAGGTCAGTGGGCTTTCTTT. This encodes CASSPQGGQWAFF.

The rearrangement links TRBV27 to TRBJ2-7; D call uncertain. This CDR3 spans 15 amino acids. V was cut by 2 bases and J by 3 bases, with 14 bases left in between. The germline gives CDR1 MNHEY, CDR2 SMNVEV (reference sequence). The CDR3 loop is CASSLLSDGFYEQYF. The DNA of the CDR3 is TGTGCCAGCAGTTTACTCTCGGACGGATTCTACGAGCAGTACTTC.

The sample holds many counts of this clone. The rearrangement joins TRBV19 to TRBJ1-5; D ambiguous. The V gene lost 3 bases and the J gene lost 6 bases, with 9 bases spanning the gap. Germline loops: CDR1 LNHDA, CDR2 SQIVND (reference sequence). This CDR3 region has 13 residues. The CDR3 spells CASSIVGGQPQHF. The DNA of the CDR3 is TGTGCCAGTAGTATCGTTGGCGGTCAGCCCCAGCATTTT.

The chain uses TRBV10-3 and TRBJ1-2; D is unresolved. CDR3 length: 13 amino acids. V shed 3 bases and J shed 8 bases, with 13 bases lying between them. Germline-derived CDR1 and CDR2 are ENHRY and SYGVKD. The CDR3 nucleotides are TGTGCCATCAGTGAAGGTGGTAAAGACGGCTACACCTTC. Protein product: CAISEGGKDGYTF.

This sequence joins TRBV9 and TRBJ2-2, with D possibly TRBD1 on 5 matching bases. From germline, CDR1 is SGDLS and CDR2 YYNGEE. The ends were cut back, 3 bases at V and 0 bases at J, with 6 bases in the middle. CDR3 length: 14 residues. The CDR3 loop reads CASSGTTNTGELFF. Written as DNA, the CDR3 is TGTGCCAGCAGCGGGACAACGAACACCGGGGAGCTGTTTTTT.

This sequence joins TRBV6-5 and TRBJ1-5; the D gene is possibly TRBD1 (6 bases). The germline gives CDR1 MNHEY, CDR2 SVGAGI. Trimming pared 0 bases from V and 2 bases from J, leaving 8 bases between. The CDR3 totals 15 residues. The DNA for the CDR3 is TGTGCCAGCAGTTACTCGCACAGGGGCAATCAGCCCCAGCATTTT. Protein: CASSYSHRGNQPQHF.

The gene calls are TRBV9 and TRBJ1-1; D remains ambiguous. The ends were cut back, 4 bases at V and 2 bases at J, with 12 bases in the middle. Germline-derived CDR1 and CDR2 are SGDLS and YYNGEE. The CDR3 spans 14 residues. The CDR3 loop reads CASSHGFGNTEAFF. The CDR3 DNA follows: TGTGCCAGCAGCCATGGGTTCGGAAACACTGAAGCTTTCTTT. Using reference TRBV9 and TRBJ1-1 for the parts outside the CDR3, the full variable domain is DSGVTQTPKHLITATGQRVTLRCSPRSGDLSVYWYQQSLDQGLQFLIQYYNGEERAKGNILERFSAQQFPDLHSELNLSSLELGDSALYFCASSHGFGNTEAFFGQGTRLTVV.

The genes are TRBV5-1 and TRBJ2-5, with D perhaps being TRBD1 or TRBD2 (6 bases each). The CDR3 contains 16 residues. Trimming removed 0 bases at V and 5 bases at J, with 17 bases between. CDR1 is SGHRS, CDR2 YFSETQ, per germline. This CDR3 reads CASSLGLSGARETQYF. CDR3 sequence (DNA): TGCGCCAGCAGCTTGGGTCTATCGGGGGCGCGGGAGACCCAGTACTTC. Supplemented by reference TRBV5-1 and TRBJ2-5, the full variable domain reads KAGVTQTPRYLIKTRGQQVTLSCSPISGHRSVSWYQQTPGQGLQFLFEYFSETQRNKGNFPGRFSGRQFSNSRSEMNVSTLELGDSALYLCASSLGLSGARETQYFGPGTRLLVL.

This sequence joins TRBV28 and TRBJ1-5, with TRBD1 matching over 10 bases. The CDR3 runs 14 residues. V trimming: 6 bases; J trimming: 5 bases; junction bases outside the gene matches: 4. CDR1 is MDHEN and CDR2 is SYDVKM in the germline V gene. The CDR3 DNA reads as TGTGCCAGCAGCCCAGGGACAGGGGATCAGCCCCAGCATTTT. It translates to CASSPGTGDQPQHF.

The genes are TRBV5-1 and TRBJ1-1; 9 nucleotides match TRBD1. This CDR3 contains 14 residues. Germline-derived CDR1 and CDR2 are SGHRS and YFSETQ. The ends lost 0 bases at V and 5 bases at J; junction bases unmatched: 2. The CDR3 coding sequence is TGCGCCAGCAGCTTGGGGGGACAGGGAACTGAAGCTTTCTTT. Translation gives CASSLGGQGTEAFF. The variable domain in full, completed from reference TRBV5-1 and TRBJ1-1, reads KAGVTQTPRYLIKTRGQQVTLSCSPISGHRSVSWYQQTPGQGLQFLFEYFSETQRNKGNFPGRFSGRQFSNSRSEMNVSTLELGDSALYLCASSLGGQGTEAFFGQGTRLTVV.

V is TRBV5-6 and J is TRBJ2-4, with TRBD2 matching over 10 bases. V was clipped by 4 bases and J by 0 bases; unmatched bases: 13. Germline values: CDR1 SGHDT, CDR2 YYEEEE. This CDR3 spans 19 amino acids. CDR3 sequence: CASSPDPTSGELAKNIQYF. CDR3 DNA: TGTGCCAGCAGCCCGGACCCTACTAGCGGGGAATTAGCCAAAAACATTCAGTACTTC.